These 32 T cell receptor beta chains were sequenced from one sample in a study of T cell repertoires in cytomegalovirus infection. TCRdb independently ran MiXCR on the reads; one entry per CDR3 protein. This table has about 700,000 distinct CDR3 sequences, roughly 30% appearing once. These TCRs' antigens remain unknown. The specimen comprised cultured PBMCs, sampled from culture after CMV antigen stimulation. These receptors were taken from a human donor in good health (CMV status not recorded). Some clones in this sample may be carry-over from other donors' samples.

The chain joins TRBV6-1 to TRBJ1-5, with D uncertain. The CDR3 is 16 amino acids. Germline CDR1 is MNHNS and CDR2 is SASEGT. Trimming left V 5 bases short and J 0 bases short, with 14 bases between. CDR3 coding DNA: TGTGCCAGCAGTATAGACGTCCGGTATAGCAATCAGCCCCAGCATTTT. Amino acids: CASSIDVRYSNQPQHF.

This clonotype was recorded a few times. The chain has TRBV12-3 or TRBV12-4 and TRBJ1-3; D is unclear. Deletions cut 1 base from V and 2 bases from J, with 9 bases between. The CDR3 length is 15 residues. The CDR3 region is CASSLDLVTGNTIYF. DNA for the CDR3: TGTGCCAGCAGTTTAGATCTCGTTACTGGAAACACCATATATTTT.

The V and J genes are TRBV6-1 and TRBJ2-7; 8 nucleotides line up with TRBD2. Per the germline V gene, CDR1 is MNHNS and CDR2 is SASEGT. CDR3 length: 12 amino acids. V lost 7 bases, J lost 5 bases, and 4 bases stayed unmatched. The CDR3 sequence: CASTPGGDEQYF. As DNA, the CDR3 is TGTGCCAGCACACCGGGAGGGGACGAGCAGTACTTC.

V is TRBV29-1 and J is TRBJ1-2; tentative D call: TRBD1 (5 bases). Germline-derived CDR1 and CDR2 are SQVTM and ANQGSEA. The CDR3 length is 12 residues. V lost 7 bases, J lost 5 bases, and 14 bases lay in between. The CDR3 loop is CSARGPKYGYTF. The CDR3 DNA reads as TGCAGCGCTAGGGGACCGAAATATGGCTACACCTTC.

CDR3 region: CSASSANTEAFF. CDR3 DNA sequence: TGCAGCGCTAGCAGCGCTAACACTGAAGCTTTCTTT. The genes are TRBV29-1 and TRBJ1-1; D not resolved. CDR3 size: 12 residues. Germline CDR1 SQVTM, CDR2 ANQGSEA. V gave up 7 bases and J gave up 2 bases, with 11 bases separating them.

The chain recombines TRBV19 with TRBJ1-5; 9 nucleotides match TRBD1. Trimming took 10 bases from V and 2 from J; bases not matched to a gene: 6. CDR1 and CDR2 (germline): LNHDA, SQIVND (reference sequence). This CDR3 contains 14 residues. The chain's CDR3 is CATRTGAGNQPQHF. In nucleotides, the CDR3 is TGTGCCACCCGGACAGGGGCGGGCAATCAGCCCCAGCATTTT.

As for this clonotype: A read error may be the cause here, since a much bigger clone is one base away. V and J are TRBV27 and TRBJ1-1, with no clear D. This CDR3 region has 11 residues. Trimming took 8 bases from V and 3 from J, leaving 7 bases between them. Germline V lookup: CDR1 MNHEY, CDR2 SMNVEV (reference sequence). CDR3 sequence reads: CASGRDTEAFF. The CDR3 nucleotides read TGTGCCAGCGGGAGGGACACTGAAGCTTTCTTT.

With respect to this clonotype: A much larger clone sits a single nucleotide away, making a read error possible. In DNA form, the CDR3 reads TGTGCCAGCCATCGTGTCAGGGAGAACGAGCAGTACTTC. Translated, it gives CASHRVRENEQYF. V is TRBV6-5 and J is TRBJ2-7, with D perhaps TRBD1 or TRBD2 (5 bases each). The V and J ends lost 8 bases and 5 bases respectively, with 16 bases between them. Germline V lookup: CDR1 MNHEY, CDR2 SVGAGI. The CDR3 totals 13 residues.

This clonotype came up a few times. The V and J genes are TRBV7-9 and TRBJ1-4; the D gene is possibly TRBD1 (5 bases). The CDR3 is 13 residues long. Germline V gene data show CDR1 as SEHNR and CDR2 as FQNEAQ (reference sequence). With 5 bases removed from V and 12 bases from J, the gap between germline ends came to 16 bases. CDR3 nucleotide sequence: TGTGCCAGCAGCCCAGGACTACAAGGGGAACTGTTTTTT. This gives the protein CASSPGLQGELFF. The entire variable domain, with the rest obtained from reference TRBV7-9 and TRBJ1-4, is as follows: DTGVSQNPRHKITKRGQNVTFRCDPISEHNRLYWYRQTLGQGPEFLTYFQNEAQLEKSRLLSDRFSAERPKGSFSTLEIQRTEQGDSAMYLCASSPGLQGELFFGSGTQLSVL.

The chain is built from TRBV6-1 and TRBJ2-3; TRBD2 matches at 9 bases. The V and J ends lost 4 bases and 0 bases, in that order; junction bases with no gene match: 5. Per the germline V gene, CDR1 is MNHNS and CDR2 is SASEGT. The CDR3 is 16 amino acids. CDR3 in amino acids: CASSAKRGASTDTQYF. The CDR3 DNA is TGTGCCAGCAGTGCAAAGCGGGGGGCTAGCACAGATACGCAGTATTTT.

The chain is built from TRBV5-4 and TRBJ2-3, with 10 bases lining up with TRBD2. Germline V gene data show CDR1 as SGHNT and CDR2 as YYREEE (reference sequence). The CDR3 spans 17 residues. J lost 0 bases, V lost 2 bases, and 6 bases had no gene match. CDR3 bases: TGTGCCAGCAGCTTCCTAGCGGGGGCGTTTAGCACAGATACGCAGTATTTT. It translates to CASSFLAGAFSTDTQYF.

The CDR3 sequence is CASSSQGYYEQYF. The DNA of the CDR3 is TGTGCCAGCAGCTCCCAGGGATACTACGAGCAGTACTTC. The V and J genes are TRBV7-2 and TRBJ2-7; possible D gene TRBD1, 5 bases. Germline lookup yields CDR1 SGHTA and CDR2 FQGNSA. V lost 4 bases to trimming and J lost 3 bases, with 10 bases between them. There are 13 residues in the CDR3.

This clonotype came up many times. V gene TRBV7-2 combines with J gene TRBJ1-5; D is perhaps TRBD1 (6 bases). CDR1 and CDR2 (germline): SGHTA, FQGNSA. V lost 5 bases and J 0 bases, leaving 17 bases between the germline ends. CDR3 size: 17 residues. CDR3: CASSPKQGSDSNQPQHF. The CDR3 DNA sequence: TGTGCCAGCAGCCCTAAGCAGGGGTCAGATAGCAATCAGCCCCAGCATTTT.

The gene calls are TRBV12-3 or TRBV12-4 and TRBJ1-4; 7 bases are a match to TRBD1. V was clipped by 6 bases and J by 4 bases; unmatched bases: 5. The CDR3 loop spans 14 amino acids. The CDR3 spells CASRRGQVNEKLFF. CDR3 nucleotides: TGTGCCAGCAGACGCGGACAGGTTAATGAAAAACTGTTTTTT.

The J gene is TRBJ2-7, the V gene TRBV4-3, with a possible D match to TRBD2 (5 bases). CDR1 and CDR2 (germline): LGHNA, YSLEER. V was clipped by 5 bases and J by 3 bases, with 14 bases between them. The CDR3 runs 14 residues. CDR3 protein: CASSSGVGDYEQYF. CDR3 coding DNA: TGCGCCAGCAGCTCCGGGGTAGGAGACTACGAGCAGTACTTC.

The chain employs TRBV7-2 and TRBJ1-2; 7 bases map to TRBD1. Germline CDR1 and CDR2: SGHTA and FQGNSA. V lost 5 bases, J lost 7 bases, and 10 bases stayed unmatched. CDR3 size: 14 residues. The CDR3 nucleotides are TGTGCCAGCAGCCCACAGGGGCAAGTCTCTGGCTACACCTTC. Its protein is CASSPQGQVSGYTF.

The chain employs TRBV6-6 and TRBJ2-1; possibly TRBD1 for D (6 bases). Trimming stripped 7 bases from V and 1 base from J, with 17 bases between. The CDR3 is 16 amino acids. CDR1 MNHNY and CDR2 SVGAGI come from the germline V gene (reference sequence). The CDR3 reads CASMRSQGLSYNEQFF. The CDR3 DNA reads TGTGCCAGCATGAGATCCCAGGGGCTTTCCTACAATGAGCAGTTCTTC.

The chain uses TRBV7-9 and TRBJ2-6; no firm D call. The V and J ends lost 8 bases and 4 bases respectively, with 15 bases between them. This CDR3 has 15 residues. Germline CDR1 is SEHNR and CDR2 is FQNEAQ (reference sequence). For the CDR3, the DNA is TGTGCCAGCCCTCAACGGGTGGGAGGGGCCAACGTCCTGACTTTC. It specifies CASPQRVGGANVLTF.

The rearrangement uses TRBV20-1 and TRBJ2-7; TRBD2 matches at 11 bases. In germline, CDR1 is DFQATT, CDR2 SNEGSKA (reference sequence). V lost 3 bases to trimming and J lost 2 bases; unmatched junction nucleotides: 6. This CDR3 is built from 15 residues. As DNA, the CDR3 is TGCAGTGCTAGGAGTAAGACTAGCGGGGCCTACGAGCAGTACTTC. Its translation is CSARSKTSGAYEQYF.

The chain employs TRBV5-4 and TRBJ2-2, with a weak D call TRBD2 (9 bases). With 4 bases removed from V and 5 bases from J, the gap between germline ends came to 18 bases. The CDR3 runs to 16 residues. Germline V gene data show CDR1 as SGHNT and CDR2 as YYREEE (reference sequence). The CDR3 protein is CASSPDRGLATGELFF. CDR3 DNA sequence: TGTGCCAGCAGCCCTGACAGGGGACTAGCTACCGGGGAGCTGTTTTTT.

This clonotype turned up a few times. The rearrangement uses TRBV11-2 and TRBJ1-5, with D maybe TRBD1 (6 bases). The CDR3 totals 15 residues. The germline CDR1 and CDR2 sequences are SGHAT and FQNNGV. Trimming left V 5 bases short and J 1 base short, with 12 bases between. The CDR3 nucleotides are TGTGCCAGCAGCCGGGGGGGGCTGAGCAATCAGCCCCAGCATTTT. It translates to CASSRGGLSNQPQHF. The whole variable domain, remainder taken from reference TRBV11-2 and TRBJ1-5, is EAGVAQSPRYKIIEKRQSVAFWCNPISGHATLYWYQQILGQGPKLLIQFQNNGVVDDSQLPKDRFSAERLKGVDSTLKIQPAKLEDSAVYLCASSRGGLSNQPQHFGDGTRLSIL.

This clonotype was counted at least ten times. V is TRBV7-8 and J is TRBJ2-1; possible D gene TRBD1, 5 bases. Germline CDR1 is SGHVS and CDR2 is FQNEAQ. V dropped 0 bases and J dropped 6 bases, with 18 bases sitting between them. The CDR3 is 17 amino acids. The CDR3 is CASSLAQGWVRSNEQFF. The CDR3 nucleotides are TGTGCCAGCAGCTTAGCGCAGGGCTGGGTCAGGTCCAATGAGCAGTTCTTC.

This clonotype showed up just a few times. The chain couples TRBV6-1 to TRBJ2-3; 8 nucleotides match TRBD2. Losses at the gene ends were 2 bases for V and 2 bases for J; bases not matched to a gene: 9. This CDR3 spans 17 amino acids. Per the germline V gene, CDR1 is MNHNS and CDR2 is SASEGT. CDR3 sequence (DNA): TGTGCCAGCAGTGAATGGGCTAGCGGGCGTAACACAGATACGCAGTATTTT. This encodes CASSEWASGRNTDTQYF.

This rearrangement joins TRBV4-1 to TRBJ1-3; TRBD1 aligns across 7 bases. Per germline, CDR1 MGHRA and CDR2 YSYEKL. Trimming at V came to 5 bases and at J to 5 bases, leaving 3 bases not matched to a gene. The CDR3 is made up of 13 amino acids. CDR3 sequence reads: CASSGQDRNTIYF. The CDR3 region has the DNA TGCGCCAGCAGCGGACAGGACCGAAACACCATATATTTT.

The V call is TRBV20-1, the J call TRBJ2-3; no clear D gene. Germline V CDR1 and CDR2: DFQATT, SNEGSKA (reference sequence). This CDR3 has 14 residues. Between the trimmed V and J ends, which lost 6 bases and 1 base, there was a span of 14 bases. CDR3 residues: CSAPVAKRTDTQYF. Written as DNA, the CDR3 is TGCAGTGCCCCCGTCGCTAAGCGCACAGATACGCAGTATTTT.

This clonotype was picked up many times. CDR3 DNA: TGTGCCAGCAGCTCCAGGGGAGATTCACCCCTCCACTTT. This translates into CASSSRGDSPLHF. This chain uses TRBV7-2 with TRBJ1-6; a possible D gene is TRBD1 (6 bases). Trimming took 4 bases from V and 8 from J, leaving 9 bases between them. CDR3 size: 13 residues. Per the germline V gene, CDR1 is SGHTA and CDR2 is FQGNSA.

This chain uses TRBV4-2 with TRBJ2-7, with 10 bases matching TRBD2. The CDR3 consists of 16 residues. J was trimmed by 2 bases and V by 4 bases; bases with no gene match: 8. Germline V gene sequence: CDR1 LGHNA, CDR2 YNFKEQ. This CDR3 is CASSRQTSGLPYEQYF. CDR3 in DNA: TGTGCCAGCAGCCGTCAGACTAGCGGGCTACCCTACGAGCAGTACTTC.

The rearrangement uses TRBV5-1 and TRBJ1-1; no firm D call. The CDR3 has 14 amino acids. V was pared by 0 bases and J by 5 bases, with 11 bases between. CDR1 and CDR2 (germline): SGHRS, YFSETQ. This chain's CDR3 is CASSLDPGVTEAFF. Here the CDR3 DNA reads TGCGCCAGCAGCTTGGATCCCGGGGTGACTGAAGCTTTCTTT. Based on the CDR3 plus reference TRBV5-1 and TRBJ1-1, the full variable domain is KAGVTQTPRYLIKTRGQQVTLSCSPISGHRSVSWYQQTPGQGLQFLFEYFSETQRNKGNFPGRFSGRQFSNSRSEMNVSTLELGDSALYLCASSLDPGVTEAFFGQGTRLTVV.

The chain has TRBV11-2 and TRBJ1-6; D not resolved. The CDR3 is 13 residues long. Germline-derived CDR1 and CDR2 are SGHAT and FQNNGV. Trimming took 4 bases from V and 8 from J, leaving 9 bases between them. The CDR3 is CASSSRAYSPLHF. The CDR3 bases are TGTGCCAGCAGCTCCCGGGCCTATTCACCCCTCCACTTT.

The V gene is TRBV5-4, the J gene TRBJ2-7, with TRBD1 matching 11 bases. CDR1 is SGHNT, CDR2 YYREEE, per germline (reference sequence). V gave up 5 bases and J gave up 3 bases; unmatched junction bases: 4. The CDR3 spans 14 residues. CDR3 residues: CASSQDRGLYEQYF. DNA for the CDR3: TGTGCCAGCAGTCAGGACAGGGGGCTCTACGAGCAGTACTTC.

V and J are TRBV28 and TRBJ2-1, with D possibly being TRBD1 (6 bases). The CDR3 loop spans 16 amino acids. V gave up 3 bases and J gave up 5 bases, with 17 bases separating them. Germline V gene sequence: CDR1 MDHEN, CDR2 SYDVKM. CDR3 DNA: TGTGCCAGCAGTTTCTTAGGGGGTCGTAGCGACAATGAGCAGTTCTTC. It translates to CASSFLGGRSDNEQFF.

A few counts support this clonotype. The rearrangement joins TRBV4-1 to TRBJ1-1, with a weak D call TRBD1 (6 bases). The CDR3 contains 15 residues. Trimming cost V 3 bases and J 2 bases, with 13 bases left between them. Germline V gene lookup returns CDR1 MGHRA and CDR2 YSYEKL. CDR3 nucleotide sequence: TGCGCCAGCAGCCAGGTCGACAGGAAAAACACTGAAGCTTTCTTT. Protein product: CASSQVDRKNTEAFF.